Listed below are T cell receptor beta chains from one sample, sequenced in a study of persistence of HIV-infected CD4 T cells. The data were produced by immunoSEQ multiplex PCR, yet TCRdb's version contains in-frame clones alone and is incomplete. This sample has fewer than 35,000 clones, with around 80% found just once. What these receptors recognize is not known. The specimen was CD4+ T cells sorted from PBMCs after roughly 18-hour stimulation, collected from a patient who received antiretroviral therapy. These receptors were collected from an adult woman with HIV who was CMV-seropositive. CDR3s include the opening cysteine and the closing phenylalanine or tryptophan. D genes are given only for firm matches. Clone size is stated in some rows and not others, as once, few, many or a class when expanded.

len | j_gene | d_gene | v_gene | abundance | CDR3nt | CDR3aa
13 | TRBJ1-1 | TRBD1 | TRBV5-4 | . | TGTGCCAGCAGCCCAGGGGGCGGGACTGAAGCTTTCTTT | CASSPGGGTEAFF
12 | TRBJ1-2 | . | TRBV28 | . | TGTGCTGTAACCAGGGGTAACTATGGCTACACCTTC | CAVTRGNYGYTF
13 | TRBJ1-1 | . | TRBV12-3/TRBV12-4 | . | TGTGCCAGCAGTGCCAGGGAGGGCACTGAAGCTTTCTTT | CASSAREGTEAFF
15 | TRBJ2-7 | TRBD1 | TRBV10-3 | . | TGTGCCATCAGTGATGGCGGACAGGGGAACTACGAGCAGTACTTC | CAISDGGQGNYEQYF
12 | TRBJ2-7 | . | TRBV19 | . | TGTGCCAGTAGTACGACTTCCTACGAGCAGTACTTC | CASSTTSYEQYF
15 | TRBJ2-7 | . | TRBV7-2 | . | TGTGCCAGCAGCTTAAAAGCGTTCAGCTCCTACGAGCAGTACTTC | CASSLKAFSSYEQYF
13 | TRBJ1-1 | TRBD1 | TRBV6-2/TRBV6-3 | few | TGTGCCAGCAGTAGACAGGGCATCTTAGAAGCTTTCTTT | CASSRQGILEAFF
17 | TRBJ1-1 | TRBD1 | TRBV7-8 | once | TGTGCCAGCAGCTTAGCTAGGGCCAGGGGGCGCGGATCTGAAGCTTTCTTT | CASSLARARGRGSEAFF
15 | TRBJ2-2 | TRBD2 | TRBV9 | few | TGTGCCAGCAGCTCCCGGACTAGCGGGAGAGGGGAGCTGTTTTTT | CASSSRTSGRGELFF
15 | TRBJ1-1 | . | TRBV25-1 | few | TGTGCCACCAAAACGCGTGGAAGGGACAACACTGAAGCTTTCTTT | CATKTRGRDNTEAFF
13 | TRBJ2-4 | TRBD1 | TRBV20-1 | once | TGCAGTGCTAGTGGGACAGTCAAAAACATTCAGTACTTC | CSASGTVKNIQYF
13 | TRBJ2-7 | TRBD1 | TRBV15 | . | TGTGCCACCAGCAGAGACAGGGGGCGTGAGCAGTACTTC | CATSRDRGREQYF
15 | TRBJ1-2 | TRBD1 | TRBV5-8 | . | TGTGCCAGCAGCTTGGACTTCAGGGGGCCTAGTGGCTACACCTTC | CASSLDFRGPSGYTF
13 | TRBJ2-3 | . | TRBV9 | . | TGTGCCAGCAGCGTAGTACCGCCAGATACGCAGTATTTT | CASSVVPPDTQYF
15 | TRBJ1-2 | TRBD1 | TRBV7-9 | . | TGTGCCAGCAGCTTGGGACAGGGCGCATTTGAGGGCTACACCTTC | CASSLGQGAFEGYTF
14 | TRBJ2-1 | TRBD1 | TRBV5-1 | few | TGCGCCAGCAGACTAGGGACAGGGGGCCATGAGCAGTTCTTC | CASRLGTGGHEQFF